This is a list of T cell receptor beta chains from one sample in a study of cytomegalovirus exposure and HLA in healthy donors. TCRdb's table, derived via immunoSEQ multiplex PCR, lists solely in-frame clones and lacks some. The data contain around 50,000 clones, about 79% of them singletons. The sample was PBMCs. The receptor set was obtained from a man in his forties or fifties in good health and CMV-seronegative. Each CDR3 is given with its conserved first and last residue. A D gene is named only where the DNA matches it firmly. Size tells how often a clone was seen (once, few, many) or the class of an expanded clone, and some rows leave it out.

CDR3 protein: CASSQVTSVRGRGNEQFF
CDR3 DNA: TGCGCCAGCAGCCAAGTTACTAGTGTCAGGGGGCGAGGGAATGAGCAGTTCTTC
V gene: TRBV4-1
clone size: -
CDR3 length: 18
D gene: TRBD1
J gene: TRBJ2-1

CDR3 protein: CASTDRRNTEAFF
CDR3 DNA: TGTGCCAGCACGGACAGAAGGAACACTGAAGCTTTCTTT
V gene: TRBV11-2
clone size: -
CDR3 length: 13
D gene: -
J gene: TRBJ1-1

CDR3 protein: CASSYPGTGGGYEQYF
CDR3 DNA: TGTGCCAGCAGTTACCCCGGGACAGGGGGCGGGTACGAGCAGTACTTC
V gene: TRBV6-5
clone size: -
CDR3 length: 16
D gene: TRBD1
J gene: TRBJ2-7

CDR3 protein: CASSDWNRGHRNYGYTF
CDR3 DNA: TGTGCCAGCAGTGACTGGAACAGGGGGCACCGTAACTATGGCTACACCTTC
V gene: TRBV6-4
clone size: -
CDR3 length: 17
D gene: TRBD1
J gene: TRBJ1-2

CDR3 protein: CASSLNVKLPGLNTEAFF
CDR3 DNA: TGTGCCAGCAGCCTAAACGTCAAGCTGCCAGGCCTGAACACTGAAGCTTTCTTT
V gene: TRBV28
clone size: -
CDR3 length: 18
D gene: -
J gene: TRBJ1-1

CDR3 protein: CASSSQGPGELFF
CDR3 DNA: TGTGCCAGCAGCTCACAGGGCCCCGGGGAGCTGTTTTTT
V gene: TRBV7-2
clone size: -
CDR3 length: 13
D gene: -
J gene: TRBJ2-2

CDR3 protein: CASSLMGGLVTNEKLFF
CDR3 DNA: TGTGCCAGCAGTCTAATGGGGGGGCTTGTGACTAATGAAAAACTGTTTTTT
V gene: TRBV27
clone size: -
CDR3 length: 17
D gene: -
J gene: TRBJ1-4

CDR3 protein: CAWTGQTGNTIYF
CDR3 DNA: TGTGCCTGGACGGGACAAACAGGAAACACCATATATTTT
V gene: TRBV30
clone size: -
CDR3 length: 13
D gene: -
J gene: TRBJ1-3

CDR3 protein: CASSLASVGLGFTDTQYF
CDR3 DNA: TGTGCCAGCAGCTTAGCGTCAGTGGGGCTTGGGTTTACAGATACGCAGTATTTT
V gene: TRBV7-9
clone size: -
CDR3 length: 18
D gene: -
J gene: TRBJ2-3

CDR3 protein: CASSYGQFQETQYF
CDR3 DNA: TGTGCCAGCAGTTACGGACAGTTTCAAGAGACCCAGTACTTC
V gene: TRBV6-5
clone size: -
CDR3 length: 14
D gene: -
J gene: TRBJ2-5

CDR3 protein: CASSFSGVFAGELFF
CDR3 DNA: TGTGCCAGCAGCTTTTCGGGAGTGTTCGCCGGGGAGCTGTTTTTT
V gene: TRBV5-6
clone size: -
CDR3 length: 15
D gene: -
J gene: TRBJ2-2

CDR3 protein: CSVAVSGNTIYF
CDR3 DNA: TGCAGCGTTGCGGTCTCTGGAAACACCATATATTTT
V gene: TRBV29-1
clone size: -
CDR3 length: 12
D gene: -
J gene: TRBJ1-3

CDR3 protein: CASSPDPGVMHF
CDR3 DNA: TGCGCCAGCAGCCCCGACCCGGGAGTGATGCATTTT
V gene: TRBV10-1
clone size: -
CDR3 length: 12
D gene: -
J gene: TRBJ2-3

CDR3 protein: CATSRQTGSTGNTIYF
CDR3 DNA: TGTGCCACCAGCAGACAGACAGGGTCAACTGGAAACACCATATATTTT
V gene: TRBV15
clone size: once
CDR3 length: 16
D gene: TRBD1
J gene: TRBJ1-3

CDR3 protein: CASSLETGLHYGYTF
CDR3 DNA: TGTGCCAGCAGCTTAGAAACAGGGTTACACTATGGCTACACCTTC
V gene: TRBV7-6
clone size: -
CDR3 length: 15
D gene: -
J gene: TRBJ1-2

CDR3 protein: CASSLLDRGYEQFF
CDR3 DNA: TGTGCCAGCAGTTTATTGGACAGGGGCTATGAGCAGTTCTTC
V gene: TRBV28
clone size: -
CDR3 length: 14
D gene: TRBD1
J gene: TRBJ2-1

CDR3 protein: CASSWVPGQGAKGYTF
CDR3 DNA: TGTGCCAGCAGCTGGGTCCCGGGACAGGGGGCAAAAGGCTACACCTTC
V gene: TRBV7-9
clone size: -
CDR3 length: 16
D gene: TRBD1
J gene: TRBJ1-2

CDR3 protein: CASSETGGGYSPLHF
CDR3 DNA: TGTGCCAGCAGTGAGACAGGGGGAGGCTATTCACCCCTCCACTTT
V gene: TRBV6-4
clone size: -
CDR3 length: 15
D gene: TRBD1
J gene: TRBJ1-6

CDR3 protein: CASSIQQGLGWAEAFF
CDR3 DNA: TGTGCCAGTAGTATACAGCAGGGCTTGGGTTGGGCTGAAGCTTTCTTT
V gene: TRBV19
clone size: -
CDR3 length: 16
D gene: -
J gene: TRBJ1-1

CDR3 protein: CASSPLPGVYGYTF
CDR3 DNA: TGTGCCAGCTCACCACTCCCAGGGGTATATGGCTACACCTTC
V gene: TRBV18
clone size: once
CDR3 length: 14
D gene: -
J gene: TRBJ1-2

CDR3 protein: CASSGRTGGTYEQYF
CDR3 DNA: TGTGCCAGCAGCGGAAGGACAGGCGGAACCTACGAGCAGTACTTC
V gene: TRBV5-4
clone size: once
CDR3 length: 15
D gene: TRBD1
J gene: TRBJ2-7

CDR3 protein: CASSVSSGDNQPQHF
CDR3 DNA: TGTGCCAGCAGCGTATCCTCAGGGGACAATCAGCCCCAGCATTTT
V gene: TRBV9
clone size: -
CDR3 length: 15
D gene: -
J gene: TRBJ1-5

CDR3 protein: CASSHGVMKTQYF
CDR3 DNA: TGTGCCAGCAGCCACGGGGTGATGAAGACCCAGTACTTC
V gene: TRBV14
clone size: -
CDR3 length: 13
D gene: -
J gene: TRBJ2-5

CDR3 protein: CASSGGTSGGYEQYF
CDR3 DNA: TGTGCCAGCAGCGGCGGGACTAGCGGGGGGTACGAGCAGTACTTC
V gene: TRBV9
clone size: -
CDR3 length: 15
D gene: TRBD2
J gene: TRBJ2-7

CDR3 protein: CASSFIFRTDFGANVLTF
CDR3 DNA: TGTGCCAGCAGCTTTATTTTTCGGACGGACTTTGGGGCCAACGTCCTGACTTTC
V gene: TRBV5-4
clone size: few
CDR3 length: 18
D gene: -
J gene: TRBJ2-6

CDR3 protein: CASSFRTNYGYTF
CDR3 DNA: TGTGCCAGCAGTTTTCGTACTAACTATGGCTACACCTTC
V gene: TRBV28
clone size: -
CDR3 length: 13
D gene: -
J gene: TRBJ1-2

CDR3 protein: CASSLWGPVSQYPNYGYTF
CDR3 DNA: TGCGCCAGCAGCCTGTGGGGGCCGGTCTCCCAGTATCCTAACTATGGCTACACCTTC
V gene: TRBV5-1
clone size: -
CDR3 length: 19
D gene: -
J gene: TRBJ1-2

CDR3 protein: CAWSTLGTRGGGYTF
CDR3 DNA: TGTGCCTGGAGTACACTTGGGACCCGGGGAGGTGGCTACACCTTC
V gene: TRBV30
clone size: -
CDR3 length: 15
D gene: -
J gene: TRBJ1-2

CDR3 protein: CASRRTGGSQPQHF
CDR3 DNA: TGTGCCAGCAGAAGGACAGGGGGCAGCCAGCCCCAGCATTTT
V gene: TRBV6-5
clone size: -
CDR3 length: 14
D gene: TRBD1
J gene: TRBJ1-5

CDR3 protein: CASSLAGGQHYGYTF
CDR3 DNA: TGTGCCAGCAGCTTAGCGGGGGGGCAGCACTATGGCTACACCTTC
V gene: TRBV7-9
clone size: -
CDR3 length: 15
D gene: -
J gene: TRBJ1-2

CDR3 protein: CASSVEPGGEKLFF
CDR3 DNA: TGTGCCAGCAGCGTAGAGCCAGGAGGTGAAAAACTGTTTTTT
V gene: TRBV9
clone size: -
CDR3 length: 14
D gene: -
J gene: TRBJ1-4

CDR3 protein: CASSPTGMEETQYF
CDR3 DNA: TGTGCCAGCAGCCCTACAGGAATGGAGGAGACCCAGTACTTC
V gene: TRBV5-4
clone size: -
CDR3 length: 14
D gene: -
J gene: TRBJ2-5

CDR3 protein: CAWREPGNQPQHF
CDR3 DNA: TGTGCCTGGAGAGAGCCAGGAAATCAGCCCCAGCATTTT
V gene: TRBV30
clone size: -
CDR3 length: 13
D gene: -
J gene: TRBJ1-5

CDR3 protein: CASTGQTNEKLFF
CDR3 DNA: TGTGCCAGCACTGGGCAGACTAATGAAAAACTGTTTTTT
V gene: TRBV2
clone size: few
CDR3 length: 13
D gene: -
J gene: TRBJ1-4

CDR3 protein: CASSYLAGGPGELFF
CDR3 DNA: TGTGCCAGCAGCTACCTAGCGGGGGGGCCCGGGGAGCTGTTTTTT
V gene: TRBV7-2
clone size: -
CDR3 length: 15
D gene: TRBD2
J gene: TRBJ2-2

CDR3 protein: CASSYQGRSVVGTGELFF
CDR3 DNA: TGTGCCAGCAGTTATCAGGGCAGATCCGTAGTGGGCACCGGGGAGCTGTTTTTT
V gene: TRBV27
clone size: -
CDR3 length: 18
D gene: -
J gene: TRBJ2-2

CDR3 protein: CASSLAGREAGYTF
CDR3 DNA: TGTGCCAGCAGCTTAGCAGGCAGGGAGGCTGGCTACACCTTC
V gene: TRBV7-9
clone size: -
CDR3 length: 14
D gene: -
J gene: TRBJ1-2

CDR3 protein: CAISEKDRVNTEAFF
CDR3 DNA: TGTGCCATCAGTGAGAAGGACAGGGTGAACACTGAAGCTTTCTTT
V gene: TRBV10-3
clone size: few
CDR3 length: 15
D gene: TRBD1
J gene: TRBJ1-1

CDR3 protein: CASSLRQGAVNEQFF
CDR3 DNA: TGCGCCAGCAGCTTACGACAGGGGGCTGTCAATGAGCAGTTCTTC
V gene: TRBV5-1
clone size: -
CDR3 length: 15
D gene: TRBD1
J gene: TRBJ2-1

CDR3 protein: CASSLISPGQGVSGANVLTF
CDR3 DNA: TGTGCCAGCAGCCTAATCTCCCCGGGACAGGGAGTTTCTGGGGCCAACGTCCTGACTTTC
V gene: TRBV28
clone size: -
CDR3 length: 20
D gene: TRBD1
J gene: TRBJ2-6

CDR3 protein: CSVVAGEETQYF
CDR3 DNA: TGCAGCGTTGTTGCGGGGGAAGAGACCCAGTACTTC
V gene: TRBV29-1
clone size: -
CDR3 length: 12
D gene: TRBD2
J gene: TRBJ2-5

CDR3 protein: CASSIGQGTEAFF
CDR3 DNA: TGTGCCAGTAGTATAGGACAGGGCACTGAAGCTTTCTTT
V gene: TRBV19
clone size: -
CDR3 length: 13
D gene: TRBD1
J gene: TRBJ1-1

CDR3 protein: CASSEFGWSADENEKLFF
CDR3 DNA: TGTGCCAGCAGTGAATTCGGATGGTCGGCGGATGAGAATGAAAAACTGTTTTTT
V gene: TRBV2
clone size: -
CDR3 length: 18
D gene: -
J gene: TRBJ1-4

CDR3 protein: CAWSPGLMNTGELFF
CDR3 DNA: TGTGCCTGGAGCCCGGGACTGATGAACACCGGGGAGCTGTTTTTT
V gene: TRBV30
clone size: -
CDR3 length: 15
D gene: -
J gene: TRBJ2-2

CDR3 protein: CASSIDRDNEQFF
CDR3 DNA: TGTGCCAGCAGCATAGACAGGGACAATGAGCAGTTCTTC
V gene: TRBV7-7
clone size: -
CDR3 length: 13
D gene: TRBD1
J gene: TRBJ2-1

CDR3 protein: CASSPRRDRGNEKLFF
CDR3 DNA: TGTGCCAGCAGCCCTAGACGGGACAGGGGGAACGAAAAACTGTTTTTT
V gene: TRBV7-9
clone size: -
CDR3 length: 16
D gene: TRBD1
J gene: TRBJ1-4

CDR3 protein: CASSRSRGRGDGYTF
CDR3 DNA: TGTGCCAGCAGTCGATCCCGGGGGAGGGGAGATGGCTACACCTTC
V gene: TRBV27
clone size: -
CDR3 length: 15
D gene: -
J gene: TRBJ1-2

CDR3 protein: CASSHMAGTDTQYF
CDR3 DNA: TGCGCCAGCAGCCACATGGCGGGGACAGATACGCAGTATTTT
V gene: TRBV5-1
clone size: -
CDR3 length: 14
D gene: -
J gene: TRBJ2-3

CDR3 protein: CASRWGTVSEAFF
CDR3 DNA: TGTGCCAGCAGATGGGGGACAGTTTCTGAAGCTTTCTTT
V gene: TRBV5-6
clone size: -
CDR3 length: 13
D gene: TRBD1
J gene: TRBJ1-1

CDR3 protein: CASSVRQLDSPLHF
CDR3 DNA: TGTGCCAGCAGCGTAAGACAGTTGGATTCACCCCTCCACTTT
V gene: TRBV9
clone size: -
CDR3 length: 14
D gene: -
J gene: TRBJ1-6

CDR3 protein: CASSQDRDTADSSYNEQFF
CDR3 DNA: TGCGCCAGCAGCCAAGATCGGGACACGGCCGACAGCTCCTACAATGAGCAGTTCTTC
V gene: TRBV4-3
clone size: -
CDR3 length: 19
D gene: -
J gene: TRBJ2-1

CDR3 protein: CSVVGEYSNTEAFF
CDR3 DNA: TGCAGCGTTGTCGGGGAGTATTCGAACACTGAAGCTTTCTTT
V gene: TRBV29-1
clone size: -
CDR3 length: 14
D gene: -
J gene: TRBJ1-1

CDR3 protein: CASSQQRTGAADTQYF
CDR3 DNA: TGCGCCAGCAGCCAGCAACGGACAGGGGCTGCAGATACGCAGTATTTT
V gene: TRBV4-3
clone size: -
CDR3 length: 16
D gene: TRBD1
J gene: TRBJ2-3

CDR3 protein: CASSRGYSNQPQHF
CDR3 DNA: TGTGCCAGCAGTAGGGGGTATAGCAATCAGCCCCAGCATTTT
V gene: TRBV28
clone size: -
CDR3 length: 14
D gene: -
J gene: TRBJ1-5

CDR3 protein: CASSEGRETQYF
CDR3 DNA: TGTGCCAGCAGTGAAGGGAGAGAGACCCAGTACTTC
V gene: TRBV2
clone size: -
CDR3 length: 12
D gene: -
J gene: TRBJ2-5

CDR3 protein: CASSYSVLNTGELFF
CDR3 DNA: TGTGCCAGCAGTTACTCGGTACTTAACACCGGGGAGCTGTTTTTT
V gene: TRBV6-5
clone size: -
CDR3 length: 15
D gene: -
J gene: TRBJ2-2

CDR3 protein: CASSVDLSGSTDTQYF
CDR3 DNA: TGTGCCAGCAGCGTAGATCTTAGCGGGAGCACAGATACGCAGTATTTT
V gene: TRBV9
clone size: -
CDR3 length: 16
D gene: TRBD2
J gene: TRBJ2-3

CDR3 protein: CASSPVGGPIYEQYF
CDR3 DNA: TGTGCCAGCAGCCCTGTGGGGGGACCGATCTACGAGCAGTACTTC
V gene: TRBV7-2
clone size: -
CDR3 length: 15
D gene: -
J gene: TRBJ2-7

CDR3 protein: CASSLRTGFETQYF
CDR3 DNA: TGCGCCAGCAGCCTGAGGACAGGGTTCGAGACCCAGTACTTC
V gene: TRBV5-1
clone size: -
CDR3 length: 14
D gene: TRBD1
J gene: TRBJ2-5